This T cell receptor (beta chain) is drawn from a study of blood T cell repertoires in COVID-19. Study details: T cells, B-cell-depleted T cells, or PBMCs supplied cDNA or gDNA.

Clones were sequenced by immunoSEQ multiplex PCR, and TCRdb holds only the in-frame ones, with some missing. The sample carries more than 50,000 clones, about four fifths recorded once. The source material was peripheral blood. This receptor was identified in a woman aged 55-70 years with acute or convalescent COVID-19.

CDR3 sequence: CASSPTEDYGYTF. Here the CDR3 DNA reads TGTGCCAGCTCACCGACAGAAGACTATGGCTACACCTTC. The chain uses TRBV18 and TRBJ1-2; a possible D gene is TRBD1 (5 bases). Trimming removed 3 bases from V and 3 bases from J, with 8 bases in between. There are 13 residues in the CDR3. Germline V gene data show CDR1 as KGHSH and CDR2 as LQKENI. The full variable domain, its missing parts supplied by reference TRBV18 and TRBJ1-2, is NAGVMQNPRHLVRRRGQEARLRCSPMKGHSHVYWYRQLPEEGLKFMVYLQKENIIDESGMPKERFSAEFPKEGPSILRIQQVVRGDSAAYFCASSPTEDYGYTFGSGTRLTVV.